The rows below give T cell receptor beta chains drawn from one sample of a study of blood T cells in healthy people across ages. TCRdb called the 5' RACE reads again in MiXCR, with one record for every CDR3 protein. The data contain around 1,100,000 distinct CDR3 sequences, 35% to 40% of them singletons. Sequencing used blood. Receptors originate from a man between 18 and 29 years old in good health. The CDR3 runs from the conserved cysteine through the conserved F or W. The D gene is left open where the match is weak. Expanded clones get a size class; other rows say once, few or many, or leave the size out.

clone size: .; D gene: .; V gene: TRBV7-2; J gene: TRBJ2-4; CDR3 DNA: TGTGCCAGCAGCCCTCAGGTTCGGTCCGCCTCACAAAACATTCAGTACTTC; CDR3 protein: CASSPQVRSASQNIQYF
clone size: .; D gene: .; V gene: TRBV27; J gene: TRBJ2-7; CDR3 DNA: TGTGCCAGCACCAAACCTAACGAGGACTACGAGCAGTACTTC; CDR3 protein: CASTKPNEDYEQYF
clone size: .; D gene: TRBD1; V gene: TRBV27; J gene: TRBJ2-7; CDR3 DNA: TGTGCCAGCAGTCCACAGGGGGTAATTAACTACGAGCAGTACTTC; CDR3 protein: CASSPQGVINYEQYF
clone size: .; D gene: TRBD1; V gene: TRBV5-1; J gene: TRBJ2-7; CDR3 DNA: TGCGCCAGCAGCCCACGACCCTCGTCCTACGGGGACAGGACCTACGAGCAGTACTTC; CDR3 protein: CASSPRPSSYGDRTYEQYF
clone size: .; D gene: .; V gene: TRBV20-1; J gene: TRBJ2-1; CDR3 DNA: TGCAGTGCTAGCCGGGGGATGGAGACCCAGTTCTTC; CDR3 protein: CSASRGMETQFF
clone size: .; D gene: .; V gene: TRBV4-2; J gene: TRBJ2-5; CDR3 DNA: TGTGCCAGCTCAGGAGGGGACCAAGGGACCCAGTACTTC; CDR3 protein: CASSGGDQGTQYF
clone size: .; D gene: .; V gene: TRBV3-1; J gene: TRBJ1-1; CDR3 DNA: TGTGTCAGCAGCCAAGACCTCTTGGTGGGAACTGAAGCTTTCTTT; CDR3 protein: CVSSQDLLVGTEAFF
clone size: .; D gene: .; V gene: TRBV6-5; J gene: TRBJ2-2; CDR3 DNA: TGTGCCAGCAGTTTTAAGCGATACACCGGGGAGCTGTTTTTT; CDR3 protein: CASSFKRYTGELFF
clone size: .; D gene: .; V gene: TRBV29-1; J gene: TRBJ1-2; CDR3 DNA: TGCAGCGTTGAAGGGTGGGTCGGTGGCTACACCTTC; CDR3 protein: CSVEGWVGGYTF
clone size: many; D gene: TRBD1; V gene: TRBV7-2; J gene: TRBJ1-2; CDR3 DNA: TGTGCCAGCAGCTCAAACAGGGGTCTTACGACTAACTATGGCTACACCTTC; CDR3 protein: CASSSNRGLTTNYGYTF
clone size: few; D gene: TRBD1; V gene: TRBV13; J gene: TRBJ2-5; CDR3 DNA: TGTGCCAGCAGCGTGGGACAGTTGAAGACCCAGTACTTC; CDR3 protein: CASSVGQLKTQYF
clone size: many; D gene: TRBD2; V gene: TRBV5-1; J gene: TRBJ2-3; CDR3 DNA: TGCGCCAGCAGCGTAAGCGGGATAAGCACAGATACGCAGTATTTT; CDR3 protein: CASSVSGISTDTQYF
clone size: many; D gene: .; V gene: TRBV20-1; J gene: TRBJ2-3; CDR3 DNA: TGCAGTGCTACCGTGAGGGATACGCAGTATTTT; CDR3 protein: CSATVRDTQYF
clone size: .; D gene: TRBD1; V gene: TRBV2; J gene: TRBJ1-2; CDR3 DNA: TGTGCCAGCACCGGAGGACAGGGGCCCACACACTATGGCTACACCTTC; CDR3 protein: CASTGGQGPTHYGYTF
clone size: .; D gene: .; V gene: TRBV3-1; J gene: TRBJ1-1; CDR3 DNA: TGTGCCAGCAGCCATACTAGGACGGAGAAATGGGGTGAAGTTTTCTTT; CDR3 protein: CASSHTRTEKWGEVFF
clone size: .; D gene: .; V gene: TRBV5-1; J gene: TRBJ2-1; CDR3 DNA: TGCGCCAGCAGCTTGGCGCGGACCACCTACAATGAGCAGTTCTTC; CDR3 protein: CASSLARTTYNEQFF
clone size: .; D gene: .; V gene: TRBV5-5; J gene: TRBJ1-2; CDR3 DNA: TGTGCCAGCAGCTTGCACAACGCTAACTATGGCTACACCTTC; CDR3 protein: CASSLHNANYGYTF
clone size: .; D gene: TRBD2; V gene: TRBV7-2; J gene: TRBJ2-1; CDR3 DNA: TGTGCCAGCAGCCAGGGACTAGCTGATCAGTTCTTC; CDR3 protein: CASSQGLADQFF
clone size: few; D gene: TRBD1; V gene: TRBV10-3; J gene: TRBJ2-1; CDR3 DNA: TGTGCCATCAGGGGGACAGGGCAGTCCAATGAGCAGTTCTTC; CDR3 protein: CAIRGTGQSNEQFF
clone size: .; D gene: .; V gene: TRBV2; J gene: TRBJ2-5; CDR3 DNA: TGTGCCAGCTACGCCTTAACTAGAGCCCAAGAGACCCAGTACTTC; CDR3 protein: CASYALTRAQETQYF
clone size: .; D gene: TRBD2; V gene: TRBV24-1; J gene: TRBJ2-3; CDR3 DNA: TGTGCCACCAGTGCCGGGGGGGCGGATACGCAGTATTTT; CDR3 protein: CATSAGGADTQYF
clone size: .; D gene: .; V gene: TRBV7-2; J gene: TRBJ2-5; CDR3 DNA: TGTGCCAGCAGCTCCCAGGGAGGGGGCCTCGAGACCCAGTACTTC; CDR3 protein: CASSSQGGGLETQYF
clone size: .; D gene: .; V gene: TRBV29-1; J gene: TRBJ1-5; CDR3 DNA: TGCAGCGTTCTTGTGGGGGGTCAGCCCCAGCATTTT; CDR3 protein: CSVLVGGQPQHF
clone size: .; D gene: .; V gene: TRBV18; J gene: TRBJ2-3; CDR3 DNA: TGTGCCAGCTCACCTGGCGGGGAAGTTACAGGTACGCAGTATTTT; CDR3 protein: CASSPGGEVTGTQYF
clone size: .; D gene: .; V gene: TRBV14; J gene: TRBJ1-2; CDR3 DNA: TGTGCCAGCAGCCAACAGTTCCGTAACTATGGCTACACCTTC; CDR3 protein: CASSQQFRNYGYTF
clone size: .; D gene: .; V gene: TRBV7-9; J gene: TRBJ2-7; CDR3 DNA: TGTGCCAGCAGCTCCTTAGGGGGACCAAAGAATTCCTACAATGAGCAGTACTTC; CDR3 protein: CASSSLGGPKNSYNEQYF
clone size: .; D gene: .; V gene: TRBV5-6; J gene: TRBJ1-5; CDR3 DNA: TGTGCCAGCAGCTTAGGAGTTCGGCAGGGCCGGAATCAGCCCCAGCATTTT; CDR3 protein: CASSLGVRQGRNQPQHF
clone size: few; D gene: .; V gene: TRBV4-3; J gene: TRBJ2-3; CDR3 DNA: TGCGCCAGCAGCCGCCGCGGGGAGGATACAGATACGCAGTATTTT; CDR3 protein: CASSRRGEDTDTQYF
clone size: many; D gene: TRBD2; V gene: TRBV29-1; J gene: TRBJ2-5; CDR3 DNA: TGCAGCGTTGACATTAGCGGGGGGCAAGAGACCCAGTACTTC; CDR3 protein: CSVDISGGQETQYF
clone size: .; D gene: TRBD1; V gene: TRBV12-3/TRBV12-4; J gene: TRBJ1-1; CDR3 DNA: TGTGCCAGCGGTTCGGACAGGGAGCTCACTGAAGCTTTCTTT; CDR3 protein: CASGSDRELTEAFF
clone size: many; D gene: TRBD2; V gene: TRBV11-1; J gene: TRBJ2-3; CDR3 DNA: TGTGCCAGCAGCTCGGAGACTAGCGGGGGGGCCACAGATACGCAGTATTTT; CDR3 protein: CASSSETSGGATDTQYF
clone size: .; D gene: .; V gene: TRBV28; J gene: TRBJ2-5; CDR3 DNA: TGTGCCAGCAGTCTCGGGAGAAGGGAGACCCAGTACTTC; CDR3 protein: CASSLGRRETQYF
clone size: .; D gene: TRBD1; V gene: TRBV3-1; J gene: TRBJ1-2; CDR3 DNA: TGTGCCAGCAGTCGGGACAGCCTAGCACCAAACTATGGCTACACCTTC; CDR3 protein: CASSRDSLAPNYGYTF
clone size: .; D gene: .; V gene: TRBV5-1; J gene: TRBJ2-7; CDR3 DNA: TGCGCCAGCAGCTATCTGCCGATCTCCTACGAGCAGTACTTC; CDR3 protein: CASSYLPISYEQYF